This passage covers 23 T cell receptor beta chains from one sample sequenced in a study of blood T cell repertoires in COVID-19. Assay used: immunoSEQ multiplex PCR; TCRdb lists only in-frame clones, some missing. The sample records roughly 95,000 clones, about four fifths being singletons. The specimen was peripheral blood. These receptors all stem from a human donor in a cohort sampled during active COVID-19.

This clone was found a few times. The gene calls are TRBV7-9 and TRBJ2-7, with 11 bases matching TRBD1. The germline gives CDR1 SEHNR, CDR2 FQNEAQ (reference sequence). The CDR3 spans 15 residues. The ends lost 5 bases at V and 1 base at J; junction bases unmatched: 4. The CDR3 nucleotides are TGTGCCAGCAGCCCGGGACAGGGGGTATCCTACGAGCAGTACTTC. It codes for CASSPGQGVSYEQYF.

The chain recombines TRBV4-3 with TRBJ2-7; 8 bases map to TRBD1. The CDR3 loop spans 18 amino acids. Germline V lookup: CDR1 LGHNA, CDR2 YSLEER. V dropped 0 bases and J dropped 1; count of bases not matched to a gene: 11. CDR3 DNA: TGCGCCAGCAGCCAAGAGCGGACAGGGAGTCACACGTCCTACGAGCAGTACTTC. Translated: CASSQERTGSHTSYEQYF.

This chain links TRBV2 with TRBJ2-1, with D perhaps matching TRBD2 (5 bases). The V end lost 4 bases, the J end lost 9 bases, and 16 bases lay between the germline ends. CDR1 is SNHLY, CDR2 FYNNEI, per germline. CDR3 length: 14 amino acids. The CDR3 region has the DNA TGTGCCAGCAGTGCCCGACCGACGGGGTCTGAGCAGTTCTTC. This sequence encodes CASSARPTGSEQFF.

The J gene is TRBJ2-7, the V gene TRBV19; D is uncertain. The CDR3 extends over 13 amino acids. Germline lookup yields CDR1 LNHDA and CDR2 SQIVND (reference sequence). V lost 1 base and J 2 bases, leaving 6 bases between the germline ends. CDR3 coding DNA: TGTGCCAGTAGTATAGCGGGTGCCTACGAGCAGTACTTC. Amino acids: CASSIAGAYEQYF.

The V and J genes are TRBV6-1 and TRBJ2-2, with a possible D match to TRBD1 (5 bases). The CDR3 has 13 amino acids. Germline CDR1 MNHNS, CDR2 SASEGT. Trimming left V 3 bases short and J 6 bases short, with 8 bases between. The CDR3 protein is CASSDRVPGELFF. The DNA of the CDR3 is TGTGCCAGCAGTGACAGGGTCCCCGGGGAGCTGTTTTTT.

A single count supports this clone. The chain is built from TRBV11-2 and TRBJ1-4; no firm D call. V lost 1 base, J lost 2 bases, and 11 bases lay in between. The CDR3 has 16 amino acids. Germline V gives CDR1 SGHAT, CDR2 FQNNGV. The CDR3 reads CASSLGGPSTNEKLFF. CDR3 nucleotide sequence: TGTGCCAGCAGCTTAGGTGGCCCCTCGACTAATGAAAAACTGTTTTTT.

V and J are TRBV4-1 and TRBJ1-3, with 8 positions matching TRBD1. The CDR3 runs to 16 residues. The ends lost 0 bases at V and 4 bases at J; junction bases unmatched: 5. Germline V lookup: CDR1 MGHRA, CDR2 YSYEKL. The CDR3 loop reads CASSQDLQGVGNTIYF. DNA for the CDR3: TGCGCCAGCAGCCAAGATCTACAGGGGGTAGGAAACACCATATATTTT.

The J gene is TRBJ2-1, the V gene TRBV10-2, with TRBD1 matching 9 bases. Germline V lookup: CDR1 WSHSY, CDR2 SAAADI. The CDR3 loop spans 14 amino acids. Trimming cost V 6 bases and J 5 bases; bases outside gene matches: 5. This CDR3 reads CASRGGQGNNEQFF. In DNA, the CDR3 is TGCGCCAGCAGAGGGGGACAGGGAAACAATGAGCAGTTCTTC.

The J gene is TRBJ1-2, the V gene TRBV5-1; TRBD1 agrees at 8 bases. This CDR3 is 17 amino acids long. CDR1 is SGHRS, CDR2 YFSETQ, per germline. With V trimmed by 0 bases and J by 6 bases, 13 bases remained unmatched. The CDR3 DNA reads as TGCGCCAGCAGCTTGGGTCAGGGGGCGTTGGAGTCTAATGGCTACACCTTC. Its protein product is CASSLGQGALESNGYTF.

The chain has TRBV23-1 and TRBJ2-7, with 14 bases that match TRBD2. TRBV23-1 qualifies as an ORF whose function is uncertain. The CDR3 totals 19 residues. V lost 7 bases, J lost 6 bases, and 20 bases stayed unmatched. The CDR3 region is CASTSNPGTSGSQSPEQYF. The CDR3 bases are TGCGCCAGCACTTCCAACCCCGGGACTAGCGGGAGTCAGTCACCCGAGCAGTACTTC.

The table lists this clone with a few counts. V is TRBV7-6 and J is TRBJ1-4; 8 bases are a match to TRBD1. In germline, CDR1 is SGHVS, CDR2 FNYEAQ. The CDR3 is 17 residues long. The J segment lost 7 bases and the V segment lost 1 base, leaving 11 bases of the junction unmatched. In DNA form, the CDR3 reads TGTGCCAGCAGCTTAGGTCAGGGGGCCCTGTCTAGTGAAAAACTGTTTTTT. Its translation: CASSLGQGALSSEKLFF.

The V call is TRBV5-1, the J call TRBJ1-1; D might be TRBD1 (6 bases). Trimming cost V 0 bases and J 4 bases, with 16 bases left between them. Germline values: CDR1 SGHRS, CDR2 YFSETQ. The CDR3 loop spans 16 amino acids. The CDR3 region has the DNA TGCGCCAGCAGCTTGGCGCGGGGGGCGGACATCACTGAAGCTTTCTTT. As protein: CASSLARGADITEAFF.

This chain uses TRBV11-2 with TRBJ2-3; D remains ambiguous. Germline CDR1 SGHAT, CDR2 FQNNGV. This CDR3 region has 15 residues. With 3 bases removed from V and 2 bases from J, the gap between germline ends came to 12 bases. The CDR3 loop reads CASSFYRVVTDTQYF. The CDR3 DNA reads as TGTGCCAGCAGCTTTTATCGGGTCGTCACAGATACGCAGTATTTT.

This clone showed up just once. The rearrangement links TRBV6-4 to TRBJ2-1, with TRBD1 identical over 8 bases. This CDR3 contains 13 residues. After removal of 8 bases from V and 5 bases from J, the junction contained 5 bases not matched to a gene. CDR1 is MRHNA, CDR2 SNTAGT, per germline. The CDR3 sequence: CASDRGRDNEQFF. The CDR3 DNA follows: TGTGCCAGCGACAGGGGTCGTGACAATGAGCAGTTCTTC.

V and J are TRBV14 and TRBJ1-1; 7 positions agree with TRBD1. From germline, CDR1 is SGHDN and CDR2 FVKESK. This CDR3 comprises 16 residues. Losses at the gene ends were 1 base for V and 3 bases for J; bases not matched to a gene: 8. In DNA, the CDR3 is TGTGCCAGCAGCCAAGTTGTTTCCGGGACAGACACTGAAGCTTTCTTT. Translating it yields CASSQVVSGTDTEAFF.

This chain links TRBV13 with TRBJ1-3, with a tentative D call TRBD1 (5 bases). Trimming removed 5 bases at V and 1 base at J, with 9 bases between. Germline V lookup: CDR1 PRHDT, CDR2 FYEKMQ (reference sequence). There are 14 residues in the CDR3. The CDR3, as DNA: TGTGCCAGCAGCCTAGACAGATCTGGAAACACCATATATTTT. As protein: CASSLDRSGNTIYF.

The genes are TRBV29-1 and TRBJ2-3; 10 bases line up with TRBD2. This CDR3 is built from 15 residues. CDR1 and CDR2 (germline): SQVTM, ANQGSEA. J gave up 1 base and V 7 bases, and 8 bases lay outside the gene matches. The CDR3 here is CSGKRTSGGTDTQYF. The DNA for the CDR3 is TGCAGCGGGAAAAGGACTAGCGGAGGCACAGATACGCAGTATTTT.

The chain joins TRBV5-6 to TRBJ2-2; TRBD1 matches at 9 bases. The germline V gene encodes CDR1 SGHDT and CDR2 YYEEEE. V lost 2 bases and J lost 4; bases outside the gene matches: 3. CDR3 length: 15 amino acids. CDR3: CASSLTGGITGELFF. The CDR3 DNA reads as TGTGCCAGCAGCTTAACAGGGGGCATCACCGGGGAGCTGTTTTTT.

CDR3 bases: TGTGCCAGCAGTTTAACCTCCAACTCCGTAAGTTACGAGCAGTACTTC. Its protein is CASSLTSNSVSYEQYF. The V and J genes are TRBV27 and TRBJ2-7; D gene unclear. Germline V gene lookup returns CDR1 MNHEY and CDR2 SMNVEV (reference sequence). The CDR3 runs 16 residues. V gave up 2 bases and J gave up 4 bases, with 18 bases separating them.

This clone has a single count. The chain carries TRBV19 and TRBJ2-5; 14 bases match TRBD2. The CDR3 runs 17 residues. Germline-derived CDR1 and CDR2 are LNHDA and SQIVND (reference sequence). Germline trimming cut 6 bases from V and 3 bases from J; bases unmatched to any gene: 9. CDR3 protein: CASSPLKGLAGEETQYF. Here the CDR3 DNA reads TGTGCCAGTAGCCCCTTAAAGGGACTAGCGGGAGAAGAGACCCAGTACTTC.

The chain recombines TRBV7-2 with TRBJ1-1; D is possibly TRBD1 (5 bases). Germline lookup yields CDR1 SGHTA and CDR2 FQGNSA. The CDR3 is 13 amino acids. The V end lost 5 bases, the J end lost 2 bases, and 9 bases lay between the germline ends. CDR3 in amino acids: CASSNQGNTEAFF. CDR3 in DNA: TGTGCCAGCAGCAATCAGGGAAACACTGAAGCTTTCTTT.

This clone was counted a few times. The chain links TRBV12-3 or TRBV12-4 to TRBJ2-7; perhaps TRBD2 as D (7 bases). V lost 6 bases, J lost 12 bases, and 18 bases lay in between. The CDR3 extends over 12 amino acids. The CDR3 sequence: CASSVGGAAMYF. The CDR3 nucleotides are TGTGCCAGCAGCGTTGGGGGGGCCGCGATGTACTTC.

The gene calls are TRBV18 and TRBJ2-7; 7 bases are shared with TRBD2. Unmatched junction bases numbered 10, after V lost 0 bases and J lost 2 bases. CDR3 size: 17 residues. The germline V gene encodes CDR1 KGHSH and CDR2 LQKENI. CDR3 nucleotide sequence: TGTGCCAGCTCACCACCCCGAGGCGGGGGTGGGACCTACGAGCAGTACTTC. Translating it yields CASSPPRGGGGTYEQYF.